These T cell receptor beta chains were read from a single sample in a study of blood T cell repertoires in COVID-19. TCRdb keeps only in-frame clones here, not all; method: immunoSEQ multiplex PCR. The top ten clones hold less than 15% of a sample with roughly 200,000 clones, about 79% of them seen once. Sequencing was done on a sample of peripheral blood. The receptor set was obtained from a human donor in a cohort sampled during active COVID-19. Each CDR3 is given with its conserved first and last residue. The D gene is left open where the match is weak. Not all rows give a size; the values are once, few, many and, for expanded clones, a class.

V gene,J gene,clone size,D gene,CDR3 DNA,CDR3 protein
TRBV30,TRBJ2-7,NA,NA,TGTGCCTGGAGTGTATTTCCAGCGGGCTACGAGCAGTACTTC,CAWSVFPAGYEQYF
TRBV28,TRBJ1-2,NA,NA,TGTGCCAGCAATGACATCGGTTATGGCTACACCTTC,CASNDIGYGYTF
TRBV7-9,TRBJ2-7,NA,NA,TGTGCCAGCAGCTTAACAGGAAACGGCGAGCAGTACTTC,CASSLTGNGEQYF
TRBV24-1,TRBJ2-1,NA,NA,TGTGCCACCAGTAGGGACAACTACAATGAGCAGTTCTTC,CATSRDNYNEQFF
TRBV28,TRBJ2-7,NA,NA,TGTGCCAGCAGTCGACTAGAGCTGAGCTCCTACGAGCAGTACTTC,CASSRLELSSYEQYF
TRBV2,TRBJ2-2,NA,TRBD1,TGTGCCAGCAGTAGACAGGGGGGGAACACCGGGGAGCTGTTTTTT,CASSRQGGNTGELFF
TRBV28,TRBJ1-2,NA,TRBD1,TGTGCCAGCAGAACCTTGACAGGGAAAGGGAATGGCTACACCTTC,CASRTLTGKGNGYTF
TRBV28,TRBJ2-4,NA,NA,TGTGCCAGCAGTCCACGAACCGGGACTTTTAAAAACATTCAGTACTTC,CASSPRTGTFKNIQYF
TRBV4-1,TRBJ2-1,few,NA,TGCGCCAGCAGCCAAGGGCTAGCGCTCTACAATGAGCAGTTCTTC,CASSQGLALYNEQFF
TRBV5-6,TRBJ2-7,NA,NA,TGTGCCAGCAGCTTGAGGGGTAGCTTTGGATACGAGCAGTACTTC,CASSLRGSFGYEQYF
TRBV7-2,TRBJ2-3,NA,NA,TGTGCCAGCAGCTTAGCGGGAGGCACAGATACGCAGTATTTT,CASSLAGGTDTQYF
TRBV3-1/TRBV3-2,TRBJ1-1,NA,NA,TGTGCCAGCCGGAGGGGGGGCACTGAAGCTTTCTTT,CASRRGGTEAFF
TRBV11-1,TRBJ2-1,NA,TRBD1,TGTGCCAGCAGCTTAAGTCCGGGACAGGTTAATGAGCAGTTCTTC,CASSLSPGQVNEQFF